This is a list of T cell receptor beta chains from one sample in a study of response to subunit inactivated influenza vaccine. TCRdb reprocessed the RT-PCR reads via MiXCR and lists one record per CDR3 protein. The table has roughly 760,000 distinct CDR3 sequences, approximately 22% seen once. Sample: PBMCs from blood, taken roughly 5 days after vaccination. The receptors originated from a man aged 45-65 years who received an inactivated influenza vaccine. CDR3s include the opening cysteine and the closing phenylalanine or tryptophan. The D gene is left open where the match is weak. Clone size, where shown, is once, few, many, or a class for clones that have expanded.

D gene	CDR3 length	V gene	clone size	J gene	CDR3 DNA	CDR3 protein
NA	14	TRBV12-3/TRBV12-4	few	TRBJ2-1	TGTGCCAGCAGCTTGGGTCCCCAGGGAAGGGGGGAGTTCTTC	CASSLGPQGRGEFF
NA	14	TRBV12-3/TRBV12-4	few	TRBJ2-5	TGTGCCAGCAGTCCCTCACTTGGCCGGGAGACCCAGTACTTC	CASSPSLGRETQYF
NA	11	TRBV12-3/TRBV12-4	many	TRBJ1-4	TGTGCCACTAGAGATCTTGGAAAACTGTTTTTT	CATRDLGKLFF
NA	13	TRBV20-1	few	TRBJ2-7	TGCAGTGCTAGAGTCGTGGGGGGCTACGAGCAGTACTTC	CSARVVGGYEQYF
TRBD2	16	TRBV7-3	NA	TRBJ2-2	TGTGCCAGCAGCTTAGCGGGAGGGCCCAGCACCGGGGAGCTGTTTTTT	CASSLAGGPSTGELFF
NA	14	TRBV20-1	few	TRBJ1-5	TGCAGTGCTAGTGTAGGGAATAGCAATCAGCCCCAGCATTTT	CSASVGNSNQPQHF
TRBD2	15	TRBV30	NA	TRBJ2-2	TGCGGAGGGAGGTTAGCGGGAGTGAACACCGGGGAGCTGTTTTTT	CGGRLAGVNTGELFF
NA	13	TRBV12-3/TRBV12-4	NA	TRBJ1-1	TGTGCCAGCAGTTCAGGGGTTGGTGGTGAAGCTTTCTTT	CASSSGVGGEAFF
NA	12	TRBV6-2/TRBV6-3	few	TRBJ2-7	TGTGCCAGCAGTCAAACGTATGCCGAGCAGTACTTC	CASSQTYAEQYF
NA	15	TRBV20-1	NA	TRBJ2-1	TGCAGTGCGATTGGGGTAGGAACTATCTTGAATGAGCAGTTCTTC	CSAIGVGTILNEQFF
TRBD1	14	TRBV6-1	NA	TRBJ2-5	TGTGCCAGCAGACCCTCAGGGGGCTTGGAGACCCAGTACTTC	CASRPSGGLETQYF
NA	14	TRBV9	few	TRBJ1-5	TGTGCCAGCAGCGTAGGACAGTTCGACCAGCCCCAGCATTTT	CASSVGQFDQPQHF
TRBD2	13	TRBV20-1	NA	TRBJ2-5	TGCAGTGCTGGTAGGACTAGCGTAGAGACCCAGTACTTC	CSAGRTSVETQYF
TRBD1	13	TRBV10-3	NA	TRBJ2-7	TGTGCCATCAAAGCCTCGAGGGACAGGGGCCCCGACTTC	CAIKASRDRGPDF
NA	16	TRBV15	few	TRBJ2-1	TGTGCCACCGACCAAACCAGGCGAACCTCCTACAATGAGCAGTTCTTC	CATDQTRRTSYNEQFF
NA	14	TRBV7-9	NA	TRBJ1-2	TGTGCCAGCAGCCGGGGTCCCGGGGACTATGGCTACACCTTC	CASSRGPGDYGYTF
NA	17	TRBV6-2/TRBV6-3	few	TRBJ2-4	TGTGCCAGCAGTCGGGGAGCTACAGTTCTAGCCAAAAACATTCAGCACTTC	CASSRGATVLAKNIQHF
TRBD2	17	TRBV12-3/TRBV12-4	NA	TRBJ2-1	TGTGCCAGCAGTCCGCGACTAGCGGGGGCCGGATACAATGAGCAGTTCTTC	CASSPRLAGAGYNEQFF
TRBD2	15	TRBV27	NA	TRBJ2-1	TGTGCCAGCAGGCGCGGGAGGGCCATTTTAGGTGAGCAGTTCTTC	CASRRGRAILGEQFF
TRBD2	16	TRBV6-2/TRBV6-3	NA	TRBJ2-7	TGTGCCAGCAGTTTCCTTCTAGCGGCGCTCTCCTACGAGCAGTACTTC	CASSFLLAALSYEQYF
TRBD1	14	TRBV18	NA	TRBJ2-1	TGTGCCAGCTCACTAGACAGGGTATACAATGAGCAGTTCTTC	CASSLDRVYNEQFF
TRBD1	12	TRBV29-1	NA	TRBJ2-4	TGCAGCGCAAACAGGGGAGCGAACATTCAGTACTTC	CSANRGANIQYF
NA	13	TRBV20-1	NA	TRBJ2-7	TGCAGTGCTTCGGCTAGCTCTTCCTACGAGCAGTACTTC	CSASASSSYEQYF
NA	13	TRBV19	many	TRBJ2-5	TGTGCCAGTAGTCCCACAGGGAGAGAGACCCAGTACTTC	CASSPTGRETQYF
NA	13	TRBV7-9	NA	TRBJ1-1	TGTGCCAGCAGCTTATACGCAGGGGCTGAAGCTTTCTTT	CASSLYAGAEAFF
NA	16	TRBV12-3/TRBV12-4	few	TRBJ2-4	TGTGCCAGCAGTTTAGGCAGGGCGAGGGCCAAAAACATTCAGTACTTC	CASSLGRARAKNIQYF
TRBD1	16	TRBV7-2	NA	TRBJ2-1	TGTGCCAGCAGCCAGGGGGCAGCAAATCCCTACAAGGAGCAGTTCTTC	CASSQGAANPYKEQFF
TRBD2	15	TRBV28	few	TRBJ2-1	TGTGCCAGCAAAACTAGCGGGAGGGCCGGAAATGAGCAGTTCTTC	CASKTSGRAGNEQFF
NA	13	TRBV11-3	few	TRBJ2-1	TGTGCCAGCAGCAGGGACGCCTACAATGAGCAGTTCTTC	CASSRDAYNEQFF
TRBD2	16	TRBV5-4	NA	TRBJ2-7	TGTGCCAGCAGCTTGGGGACTAGCGGGCCCTCCTACGAGCAGTACTTC	CASSLGTSGPSYEQYF
NA	15	TRBV4-1	many	TRBJ2-7	TGCGCCAGCAGCCACACCCAGGGCTTTGGCTACGAGCAGTACTTC	CASSHTQGFGYEQYF
NA	13	TRBV6-2/TRBV6-3	few	TRBJ2-1	TGTGCCAGCAGTTACGGGTCCCGCAATGAGCAGTTCTTC	CASSYGSRNEQFF
NA	15	TRBV12-3/TRBV12-4	many	TRBJ2-3	TGTGCCAGCAGTTTTTATAACGGACGCACAGATACGCAGTATTTT	CASSFYNGRTDTQYF
TRBD2	16	TRBV7-2	few	TRBJ2-1	TGTGCCAGCAGCTTAGAGGGCGGGAGGTCCTACAATGAGCAGTTCTTC	CASSLEGGRSYNEQFF
TRBD2	15	TRBV5-1	NA	TRBJ2-1	TGCGCCAGCAGCTTGGTGGTGGGGGGGTTTGATGAGCAGTTCTTC	CASSLVVGGFDEQFF
TRBD2	18	TRBV20-1	few	TRBJ2-1	TGCAGTGCTAGTATGCGACTAGCGTTGAGGAGCTCCTACAATGAGCAGTTCTTC	CSASMRLALRSSYNEQFF
NA	14	TRBV29-1	few	TRBJ1-5	TGCAGCGTTGTAACGGCAGGTAACAATCAGCCCCAGCATTTT	CSVVTAGNNQPQHF
NA	13	TRBV12-3/TRBV12-4	many	TRBJ1-1	TGTGCCAGCAGTCTCTGGGGGAACACTGAAGCTTTCTTT	CASSLWGNTEAFF
NA	15	TRBV20-1	NA	TRBJ1-1	TGCAGTGCTAGTGAACCGAACCGGGCCTTCACTGAAGCTTTCTTT	CSASEPNRAFTEAFF
TRBD1	14	TRBV20-1	NA	TRBJ1-1	TGCAGTGCTCGGACAGGGGGCGCGGGCACTGAAGCTTTCTTT	CSARTGGAGTEAFF
NA	13	TRBV5-1	NA	TRBJ2-7	TGCGCCAGCAGCATAGACGGAGCCTACGAGCAGTACTTC	CASSIDGAYEQYF